Below are 18 T cell receptor beta chains sequenced from a single sample in a study of T cells in Graves' hyperthyroidism and ophthalmopathy. What was amplified from RNA transcripts were TCR beta CDR3 regions. With the HTBI primer set, the TCR CDR3 went through a first round of RT-PCR. MiXCR, run by TCRdb on the multiplex PCR reads, gives a single entry per CDR3 protein. The table has 300,000 to 350,000 distinct CDR3 sequences, over 15% seen once. Material for sequencing was blood. These receptors all come from a woman aged 45-65 years with Graves' hyperthyroidism.

The chain's CDR3 is CASSQETDRGYGYTF. CDR3 DNA sequence: TGCGCCAGCAGCCAAGAGACGGACAGGGGGTATGGCTACACCTTC. The gene calls are TRBV4-1 and TRBJ1-2; 10 bases are a match to TRBD1. The CDR3 is 15 amino acids. The trim removed 0 bases at V and 5 bases at J, leaving 3 bases unmatched. Germline V lookup: CDR1 MGHRA, CDR2 YSYEKL.

At least ten counts were recorded for this clonotype. V and J are TRBV6-1 and TRBJ1-1; D uncertain. CDR3 length: 14 residues. Deletions cut 4 bases from V and 2 bases from J, with 11 bases between. CDR1 is MNHNS and CDR2 is SASEGT in the germline V gene. The CDR3 bases are TGTGCCAGCAGTGTGTCGAGGGAAAACACTGAAGCTTTCTTT. Translating it yields CASSVSRENTEAFF.

This clonotype was seen ten or more times. The chain has TRBV12-3 or TRBV12-4 and TRBJ1-4; D remains ambiguous. V was shortened by 8 bases and J by 7 bases, with 11 bases between the two germline ends. This CDR3 is 12 amino acids long. DNA of the CDR3: TGTGCCAGCCGGGATCCAGGTGAAAAACTGTTTTTT. It specifies CASRDPGEKLFF.

This clonotype was seen repeatedly, ten times or more. The chain uses TRBV28 and TRBJ1-2; TRBD1 is a possible D gene (5 bases). V lost 2 bases to trimming and J lost 12 bases, with 10 bases between them. This CDR3 has 11 residues. In germline, CDR1 is MDHEN, CDR2 SYDVKM. CDR3: CASSLGGGDTF. CDR3 coding DNA: TGTGCCAGCAGTTTAGGGGGAGGAGACACCTTC.

This clonotype came up a few times. V gene TRBV10-3 combines with J gene TRBJ2-5; 11 bases align to TRBD2. The junction had 7 bases not matched to a gene; V was cut back by 8 bases and J by 5 bases. In germline, CDR1 is ENHRY, CDR2 SYGVKD. This CDR3 is 14 amino acids long. The CDR3 bases are TGTGCCATCGCTACTAGCGGGGGCGGGGAGACCCAGTACTTC. Its translation is CAIATSGGGETQYF.

This clonotype was counted many times. The J gene is TRBJ2-3, the V gene TRBV6-1, with a possible D match to TRBD1 (6 bases). Trimming pared 5 bases from V and 4 bases from J, leaving 22 bases between. Germline lookup yields CDR1 MNHNS and CDR2 SASEGT. The CDR3 sequence is 17 residues long. CDR3 bases: TGTGCCAGCAGTTACGGATCAGGGGTCGGAATTCCAGATACGCAGTATTTT. Translating it yields CASSYGSGVGIPDTQYF.

The sample holds a few counts of this clonotype. The gene calls are TRBV3-1 and TRBJ2-5, with D possibly being TRBD2 (6 bases). V lost 1 base and J 4 bases, leaving 16 bases between the germline ends. Germline CDR1 and CDR2: LGHDT and YNNKEL (reference sequence). The CDR3 is 16 amino acids. The CDR3 loop reads CASSQGIPGASETQYF. The CDR3 coding sequence is TGTGCCAGCAGCCAAGGCATCCCGGGAGCTTCAGAGACCCAGTACTTC.

V gene TRBV10-3 combines with J gene TRBJ2-3; D is unresolved. Trimming cost V 2 bases and J 7 bases, with 4 bases left between them. Germline lookup yields CDR1 ENHRY and CDR2 SYGVKD. There are 11 residues in the CDR3. CDR3 sequence (DNA): TGTGCCATCAGTGAGGATTATACGCAGTATTTT. This sequence encodes CAISEDYTQYF.

This clonotype has only a few counts. The V call is TRBV5-1, the J call TRBJ2-7; 7 positions agree with TRBD1. The CDR3 consists of 16 residues. V shed 4 bases and J 0 bases; nucleotides not matched to a gene: 10. Germline-derived CDR1 and CDR2 are SGHRS and YFSETQ. The CDR3, as DNA: TGCGCCAGCAGCCAACAACAGGGGCTGTTCTCCTACGAGCAGTACTTC. This sequence encodes CASSQQQGLFSYEQYF.

The sample holds many counts of this clonotype. This chain connects TRBV6-2 or TRBV6-3 to TRBJ2-1, with D tentatively TRBD1 or TRBD2 (5 bases each). The germline gives CDR1 MNHEY, CDR2 SVGEGT. The CDR3 runs to 15 residues. V was shortened by 7 bases and J by 4 bases, with 17 bases between the two germline ends. The chain's CDR3 is CASTISLGGYNEQFF. The CDR3 DNA is TGTGCCAGCACCATATCGCTTGGGGGATACAATGAGCAGTTCTTC.

The sample holds one count of this clonotype. The chain joins TRBV19 to TRBJ2-7; D is perhaps TRBD1 (5 bases). V shed 5 bases and J shed 2 bases, with 13 bases lying between them. CDR3 length: 14 amino acids. The germline V gene has CDR1 LNHDA and CDR2 SQIVND (reference sequence). The CDR3 DNA sequence: TGTGCCAGTAGTGGGGCAGGCTTAGCCTACGAGCAGTACTTC. This encodes CASSGAGLAYEQYF.

In this sample, this clonotype turned up many times. The rearrangement uses TRBV2 and TRBJ2-1; 11 nucleotides match TRBD2. J gave up 4 bases and V 5 bases, and 4 bases lay outside the gene matches. Per germline, CDR1 SNHLY and CDR2 FYNNEI. There are 15 residues in the CDR3. The CDR3 DNA sequence: TGTGCCAGCAGTTCGACTAGCGGGGCTTACAATGAGCAGTTCTTC. Amino acids: CASSSTSGAYNEQFF. Together with reference TRBV2 and TRBJ2-1, the CDR3 gives the full variable domain: EPEVTQTPSHQVTQMGQEVILRCVPISNHLYFYWYRQILGQKVEFLVSFYNNEISEKSEIFDDQFSVERPDGSNFTLKIRSTKLEDSAMYFCASSSTSGAYNEQFFGPGTRLTVL.

The genes are TRBV7-9 and TRBJ2-1, with a weak D call TRBD2 (5 bases). Trimming removed 6 bases from V and 3 bases from J, with 9 bases in between. Germline V CDR1 and CDR2: SEHNR, FQNEAQ (reference sequence). CDR3 length: 13 amino acids. The CDR3 DNA follows: TGTGCCAGCAGTAGCGAAGGCTACAATGAGCAGTTCTTC. As protein: CASSSEGYNEQFF. Variable domain in full (rest from reference TRBV7-9 and TRBJ2-1): DTGVSQNPRHKITKRGQNVTFRCDPISEHNRLYWYRQTLGQGPEFLTYFQNEAQLEKSRLLSDRFSAERPKGSFSTLEIQRTEQGDSAMYLCASSSEGYNEQFFGPGTRLTVL.

This chain uses TRBV6-1 with TRBJ2-1; D remains ambiguous. The length of the CDR3 is 15 residues. Germline values: CDR1 MNHNS, CDR2 SASEGT. Trimming pared 4 bases from V and 2 bases from J, leaving 12 bases between. The CDR3 nucleotides read TGTGCCAGCAGTGCCCAGACGGTCACCTACAATGAGCAGTTCTTC. It is translated as CASSAQTVTYNEQFF.

Note on this clonotype: Germline is not matched at one junction end, which may reflect a read error. The gene calls are TRBV11-1 and TRBJ1-1, with 7 bases identical to TRBD1. From germline, CDR1 is SGHAT and CDR2 FQDESV (reference sequence). CDR3 length: 13 residues. CDR3 residues: CASSPTGDTGAFF. CDR3 sequence (DNA): TGTGCCAGCAGCCCCACAGGGGACACTGGAGCTTTCTTT.

There are a few counts of this clonotype. The genes are TRBV7-3 and TRBJ2-5; D may be TRBD2 (7 bases). Trimming cost V 5 bases and J 1 base, with 14 bases left between them. Germline V lookup: CDR1 SGHTA, CDR2 FQGTGA. This CDR3 contains 15 residues. The CDR3 is CASSEGGGVQETQYF. For the CDR3, the DNA is TGTGCCAGCAGCGAAGGGGGGGGGGTCCAAGAGACCCAGTACTTC.

The rearrangement uses TRBV20-1 and TRBJ1-1; D may be TRBD1 (5 bases). CDR3 length: 13 amino acids. The V gene's germline CDR1 is DFQATT and CDR2 SNEGSKA (reference sequence). The V and J ends lost 3 bases and 5 bases respectively, with 13 bases between them. CDR3 in amino acids: CSASQGGVTEAFF. In nucleotides, the CDR3 is TGCAGTGCTAGCCAGGGAGGGGTTACTGAAGCTTTCTTT.

This clonotype was detected only a few times. The chain combines TRBV29-1 with TRBJ1-4; TRBD1 matches 7 bases. The CDR3 spans 14 residues. Per germline, CDR1 SQVTM and CDR2 ANQGSEA. Trimming at V came to 6 bases and at J to 5 bases, leaving 9 bases not matched to a gene. The CDR3 sequence is CSVKNRGPNEKLFF. CDR3 coding DNA: TGCAGCGTAAAAAACAGGGGACCAAATGAAAAACTGTTTTTT.